The clone carrying this T cell receptor (beta chain) was detected a few times. Germline CDR1 is SEHNR and CDR2 is FQNEAQ (reference sequence). V shed 5 bases and J 0 bases; nucleotides not matched to a gene: 6. The CDR3 length is 15 residues. This entry is derived from a study of T cells in Graves' hyperthyroidism and ophthalmopathy. TCR beta CDR3 regions were amplified from RNA. First-round RT-PCR targeting the TCR CDR3 was performed with the HTBI primer set. TCRdb processed the multiplex PCR reads anew with MiXCR; each CDR3 protein has one entry. The sample records hundreds of thousands of distinct CDR3 sequences, roughly 15% being singletons.

The source material was blood. This TCR came from a woman between 45 and 60 years old with Graves' ophthalmopathy. The chain combines TRBV7-9 with TRBJ1-1; the match to TRBD1 covers 7 bases. In nucleotides, the CDR3 is TGTGCCAGCAGCGCTCCGGGACAGATGAACACTGAAGCTTTCTTT. This translates into CASSAPGQMNTEAFF.